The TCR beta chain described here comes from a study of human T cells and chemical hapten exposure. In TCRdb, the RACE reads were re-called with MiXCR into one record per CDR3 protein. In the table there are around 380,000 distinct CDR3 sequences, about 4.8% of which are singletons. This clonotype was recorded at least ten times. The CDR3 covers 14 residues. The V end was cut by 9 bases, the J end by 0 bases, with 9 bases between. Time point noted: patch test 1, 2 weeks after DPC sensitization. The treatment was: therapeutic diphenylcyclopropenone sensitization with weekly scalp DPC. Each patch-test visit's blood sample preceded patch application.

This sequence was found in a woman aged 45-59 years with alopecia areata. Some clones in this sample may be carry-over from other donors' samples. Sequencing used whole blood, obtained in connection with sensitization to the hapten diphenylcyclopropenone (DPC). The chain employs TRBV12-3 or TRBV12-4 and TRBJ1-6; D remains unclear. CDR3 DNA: TGTGCCAGTCGTACCAGCTCCTATAATTCACCCCTCCACTTT. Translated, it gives CASRTSSYNSPLHF.